What follows are 9 T cell receptor beta chains derived from one specimen sequenced in a study of blood T cell repertoires in COVID-19. The assay was immunoSEQ multiplex PCR, and TCRdb's table has in-frame clones only and misses some. Of about 65,000 clones listed, about 82% were seen once; the top ten hold over 40%. The sample was peripheral blood. These receptors all come from a human donor in a cohort sampled during active COVID-19.

This chain connects TRBV7-2 to TRBJ1-6, with D unresolved. V was cut by 2 bases and J by 5 bases, with 13 bases left in between. This CDR3 is built from 16 residues. Germline values: CDR1 SGHTA, CDR2 FQGNSA. The CDR3 DNA is TGTGCCAGCAGCTTATATTCCGCCCAGAATAATTCACCCCTCCACTTT. Its protein product is CASSLYSAQNNSPLHF.

The chain couples TRBV18 to TRBJ1-3, with D possibly being TRBD1 (5 bases). This CDR3 comprises 16 residues. Germline V CDR1 and CDR2: KGHSH, LQKENI. The germline V and J ends were trimmed by 3 bases and 1 base, with 13 bases remaining between them. The CDR3 bases are TGTGCCAGCTCACCTGATCAGGGTTTTTCTGGAAACACCATATATTTT. Translating it yields CASSPDQGFSGNTIYF.

This clone was seen only a few times. This chain joins TRBV7-9 and TRBJ1-1; D is perhaps TRBD1 (6 bases). Deletions cut 5 bases from V and 0 bases from J, with 10 bases between. Germline loops: CDR1 SEHNR, CDR2 FQNEAQ (reference sequence). This CDR3 spans 14 amino acids. The CDR3 protein is CASSQTGLNTEAFF. CDR3 nucleotides: TGTGCCAGCAGCCAAACAGGGCTGAACACTGAAGCTTTCTTT.

V and J are TRBV28 and TRBJ1-5, with 7 nucleotides matching TRBD1. CDR1 and CDR2 from the germline V gene are MDHEN and SYDVKM. J gave up 4 bases and V 6 bases, and 9 bases lay outside the gene matches. The CDR3 spans 15 residues. CDR3 DNA: TGTGCCAGCAGGGAATTTTCAGGGGGGAATCAGCCCCAGCATTTT. The encoded protein is CASREFSGGNQPQHF.

The V and J genes are TRBV5-6 and TRBJ2-1; TRBD2 agrees at 11 bases. The CDR3 length is 16 residues. With 0 bases clipped from V and 8 bases from J, the junction kept 7 bases outside the gene matches. From germline, CDR1 is SGHDT and CDR2 YYEEEE. CDR3 protein: CASSLVSSGGADEQFF. The CDR3 bases are TGTGCCAGCAGCTTGGTTAGTAGCGGGGGGGCCGATGAGCAGTTCTTC.

V is TRBV6-5 and J is TRBJ1-2, with unresolved D. Trimming shortened V by 8 bases and J by 0 bases, and 16 bases separated the two germline ends. The CDR3 covers 15 residues. Germline CDR1 MNHEY, CDR2 SVGAGI. CDR3 amino acids: CASGRREGANYGYTF. The CDR3 DNA reads TGTGCCAGCGGCAGGAGGGAGGGAGCTAACTATGGCTACACCTTC.

This clone occurred a few times. The CDR3 sequence: CASSLGASGTGELFF. As DNA, the CDR3 is TGTGCCAGCAGCTTAGGCGCTAGCGGCACCGGGGAGCTGTTTTTT. V is TRBV7-2 and J is TRBJ2-2; 7 positions agree with TRBD2. V trimming: 1 base; J trimming: 4 bases; junction bases outside the gene matches: 3. Per the germline V gene, CDR1 is SGHTA and CDR2 is FQGNSA. The CDR3 contains 15 residues.

This chain joins TRBV20-1 and TRBJ1-4, with D tentatively TRBD1 (6 bases). Germline values: CDR1 DFQATT, CDR2 SNEGSKA (reference sequence). V was shortened by 3 bases and J by 7 bases, with 15 bases between the two germline ends. The CDR3 covers 14 residues. The CDR3 sequence is CSASSGGSSEKLFF. In nucleotides, the CDR3 is TGCAGTGCTAGTTCTGGGGGCAGTAGTGAAAAACTGTTTTTT.

The chain employs TRBV6-6 and TRBJ2-7; the D is unclear. This CDR3 spans 16 amino acids. Between the trimmed V and J ends, which lost 6 bases and 1 base, there was a span of 19 bases. The germline gives CDR1 MNHNY, CDR2 SVGAGI (reference sequence). The CDR3 region has the DNA TGTGCCAGCAGCAACTTTCAACAGTCCTTTTCCTACGAGCAGTACTTC. Amino acid sequence: CASSNFQQSFSYEQYF.